The 6 T cell receptor beta chains listed next were all sequenced from one sample in a study of blood T cell repertoires in COVID-19. Clones were read by immunoSEQ multiplex PCR, and TCRdb kept only the in-frame ones, dropping some. The repertoire holds some 460,000 clones, with roughly 89% as singletons. The material sequenced was peripheral blood. The receptor set was obtained from a woman in her 30s with acute or convalescent COVID-19.

This clone has a single count. In DNA form, the CDR3 reads TGTGCCAGCAGCATCGGGACTAGCGGGAGCACCGGGGAGCTGTTTTTT. This encodes CASSIGTSGSTGELFF. V usage is TRBV7-6 and J usage is TRBJ2-2; TRBD2 matches at 14 bases. The CDR3 runs 16 residues. The V gene's germline CDR1 is SGHVS and CDR2 FNYEAQ. The trim removed 5 bases at V and 4 bases at J, leaving 3 bases unmatched. The full variable domain, completed using reference TRBV7-6 and TRBJ2-2, is GAGVSQSPRYKVTKRGQDVALRCDPISGHVSLYWYRQALGQGPEFLTYFNYEAQQDKSGLPNDRFSAERPEGSISTLTIQRTEQRDSAMYRCASSIGTSGSTGELFFGEGSRLTVL.

The J gene is TRBJ2-7, the V gene TRBV2, with D perhaps TRBD2 (5 bases). Deletions cut 2 bases from V and 3 bases from J, with 14 bases between. The CDR3 consists of 15 residues. CDR1 is SNHLY and CDR2 is FYNNEI in the germline V gene. Here the CDR3 DNA reads TGTGCCAGCAGTGAACTTCTGGCGGGTTTCTACGAGCAGTACTTC. Translated: CASSELLAGFYEQYF. The complete variable domain, with remaining parts taken from reference TRBV2 and TRBJ2-7, reads EPEVTQTPSHQVTQMGQEVILRCVPISNHLYFYWYRQILGQKVEFLVSFYNNEISEKSEIFDDQFSVERPDGSNFTLKIRSTKLEDSAMYFCASSELLAGFYEQYFGPGTRLTVT.

This clone was recorded only once. V usage is TRBV24-1 and J usage is TRBJ1-1; possible D gene TRBD1, 5 bases. Germline V gene sequence: CDR1 KGHDR, CDR2 SFDVKD. Trimming removed 3 bases at V and 7 bases at J, with 8 bases between. The CDR3 has 12 residues. The CDR3 DNA reads TGTGCCACCAGTGATCAGGGTCTTGAAGCTTTCTTT. Its protein is CATSDQGLEAFF.

The chain has TRBV6-5 and TRBJ2-3, with 8 bases identical to TRBD2. CDR1 MNHEY and CDR2 SVGAGI come from the germline V gene. J was trimmed by 5 bases and V by 2 bases; bases with no gene match: 9. The CDR3 has 16 residues. The CDR3 DNA follows: TGTGCCAGCAGTTACACTAGACCGGGGGGGATAGATACGCAGTATTTT. Translation gives CASSYTRPGGIDTQYF.

The genes are TRBV18 and TRBJ2-2, with TRBD1 as a possible D gene (5 bases). Germline loops: CDR1 KGHSH, CDR2 LQKENI. V was trimmed by 4 bases and J by 1 base, leaving 19 bases between them. This CDR3 has 18 residues. The CDR3 protein is CASSQIMQGRGNTGELFF. The CDR3, as DNA: TGTGCCAGCTCACAAATAATGCAGGGCCGAGGGAACACCGGGGAGCTGTTTTTT.

The chain uses TRBV27 and TRBJ2-6; 9 nucleotides align to TRBD1. Germline V gene sequence: CDR1 MNHEY, CDR2 SMNVEV (reference sequence). After removal of 1 base from V and 4 bases from J, the junction contained 14 bases not matched to a gene. CDR3 length: 20 residues. CDR3 DNA sequence: TGTGCCAGCAGTTTATGGGGGACAGGGTACATCCAGGCGGGGGCCAACGTCCTGACTTTC. Translation: CASSLWGTGYIQAGANVLTF.